Listed below are T cell receptor beta chains from one sample, sequenced in a study of T cells after yellow fever vaccination. TCRdb independently ran MiXCR on the 5' RACE reads; one entry per CDR3 protein. The sample lists hundreds of thousands of distinct CDR3 sequences; approximately 18% were seen once. The sample here was PBMCs, taken before the yellow fever booster vaccination. The source of these receptors is a man aged 18 to 30 who received the YFV17D yellow fever vaccine. Each CDR3 is given with its conserved first and last residue. Fields, in order: D gene, J gene, V gene, clone size, CDR3 DNA, CDR3 protein. D genes are given only for firm matches. Some rows have no size entry. The others give once, few or many, or a class for an expanded clone.

-	TRBJ2-3	TRBV9	once	TGTGCCAGCAGCGTAGGGCCGCGGGACACAGATACGCAGTATTTT	CASSVGPRDTDTQYF
-	TRBJ1-2	TRBV20-1	many	TGCAGTGCTAGAGATTACAGGCTCTATGGCTACACCTTC	CSARDYRLYGYTF
-	TRBJ2-2	TRBV5-1	-	TGCGCCAGCAGCTTCGCGGGGGCGCGGACCGGGGAGCTGTTTTTT	CASSFAGARTGELFF
TRBD1	TRBJ2-1	TRBV6-5	few	TGTGCCAGCAGTCACAGGGGACCGGATGAGCAGTTCTTC	CASSHRGPDEQFF
-	TRBJ2-1	TRBV12-3/TRBV12-4	-	TGTGCCAGCAGTTTGCGACAATTCAATGAGCAGTTCTTC	CASSLRQFNEQFF
-	TRBJ2-1	TRBV5-1	few	TGCGCCAGCAGCTTTCGGGACTCCAATGAGCAGTTCTTC	CASSFRDSNEQFF
-	TRBJ2-3	TRBV11-2	-	TGTGCCAGCAGCTTAGCCAGGTCTGGCACAGATACGCAGTATTTT	CASSLARSGTDTQYF
-	TRBJ1-1	TRBV7-9	few	TGTGCCAGCAGCTCCGGACCGAGGAACACTGAAGCTTTCTTT	CASSSGPRNTEAFF
-	TRBJ1-3	TRBV12-3/TRBV12-4	few	TGTGCCAGCATTCCAGGGACTGGAAACACCATATATTTT	CASIPGTGNTIYF
-	TRBJ1-1	TRBV30	once	TGTGCCTGGAGCCGGGGGTGGACTGAAGCTTTCTTT	CAWSRGWTEAFF
TRBD2	TRBJ2-2	TRBV27	-	TGTGCCAGCAGTTTAACGGGGGGGCCCTACACCGGGGAGCTGTTTTTT	CASSLTGGPYTGELFF
-	TRBJ1-1	TRBV5-1	-	TGCGCCAGCACCAGCAGTGGGGCGAACACTGAAGCTTTCTTT	CASTSSGANTEAFF
-	TRBJ2-5	TRBV9	few	TGTGCCAGCAGCGGGGAGATGGGGGAGACCCAGTACTTC	CASSGEMGETQYF
-	TRBJ2-3	TRBV5-5	-	TGTGCCAGCGACGTGATTGTTAGCACAGATACGCAGTATTTT	CASDVIVSTDTQYF
TRBD2	TRBJ2-3	TRBV13	few	TGTGCCAGCAGCCTCGCGGGGGGGCCGGGCACAGATACGCAGTATTTT	CASSLAGGPGTDTQYF
-	TRBJ1-1	TRBV7-2	-	TGTGCCAGCAGCTATATTCGGACTTTTTCCCCTGAAGCTTTCTTT	CASSYIRTFSPEAFF
TRBD1	TRBJ2-7	TRBV7-6	many	TGTGCCAGCAGCTTAGAGCAGGGGGTGAGGTACGAGCAGTACTTC	CASSLEQGVRYEQYF
-	TRBJ2-7	TRBV5-1	-	TGCGCCACCCCCGGCTCTCGACTTTCCTACGAGCAGTACTTC	CATPGSRLSYEQYF
-	TRBJ2-1	TRBV7-9	-	TGTGCCAGCAGCTTAGCCGATGGACAGGAGCAGTTCTTC	CASSLADGQEQFF